A single sample gave rise to the 26 T cell receptor beta chains below, sequenced in a study of T cells in Graves' hyperthyroidism and ophthalmopathy. It was RNA transcripts that yielded the amplified TCR beta CDR3 regions. Using the HTBI primer set, a first-round RT-PCR was run on the TCR CDR3. Each CDR3 protein gets one entry after TCRdb re-called the multiplex PCR reads with MiXCR. The sample holds 300,000 to 400,000 distinct CDR3 sequences, approximately 14% seen once. Sequencing used blood. The receptors shown here come from a woman aged 60 to 75 with Graves' hyperthyroidism.

This clonotype has ten or more counts. V and J are TRBV5-1 and TRBJ1-2; D perhaps matches TRBD1 (6 bases). The V and J ends lost 0 bases and 2 bases respectively, with 11 bases between them. This CDR3 spans 15 amino acids. Germline V gives CDR1 SGHRS, CDR2 YFSETQ. Here the CDR3 DNA reads TGCGCCAGCAGCTTGGAAGGACAGCCCAACTATGGCTACACCTTC. Protein product: CASSLEGQPNYGYTF.

This clonotype was seen repeatedly, ten times or more. The chain links TRBV2 to TRBJ2-7; no clear D gene. The CDR3 length is 11 residues. CDR1 SNHLY and CDR2 FYNNEI come from the germline V gene. Trimming pared 6 bases from V and 2 bases from J, leaving 5 bases between. CDR3 DNA: TGTGCCAGCAGGGGAACCTACGAGCAGTACTTC. It is translated as CASRGTYEQYF.

This clonotype has more than one count but fewer than ten. V gene TRBV6-1 combines with J gene TRBJ1-1; tentative D call: TRBD1 (6 bases). V was pared by 5 bases and J by 4 bases, with 11 bases between. CDR1 and CDR2 (germline): MNHNS, SASEGT. This CDR3 contains 13 residues. The chain's CDR3 is CASSKGGATEAFF. CDR3 nucleotide sequence: TGTGCCAGCAGTAAAGGGGGAGCCACTGAAGCTTTCTTT.

This clonotype showed up many times. The J gene is TRBJ1-2, the V gene TRBV18, with 7 bases lining up with TRBD1. CDR3 length equals 15 residues. Germline V gene sequence: CDR1 KGHSH, CDR2 LQKENI. V was clipped by 4 bases and J by 2 bases; unmatched bases: 7. The CDR3 DNA follows: TGTGCCAGCTCACAAACCGGGACAGCCAACTATGGCTACACCTTC. Protein product: CASSQTGTANYGYTF.

In this sample, this clonotype turned up many times. This chain links TRBV7-8 with TRBJ2-3; perhaps D is TRBD1 or TRBD2 (6 bases each). The germline gives CDR1 SGHVS, CDR2 FQNEAQ. V was cut by 4 bases and J by 3 bases, with 17 bases left in between. The CDR3 consists of 16 residues. CDR3 sequence: CASSSITLGGTDTQYF. In DNA form, the CDR3 reads TGTGCCAGCAGCTCCATTACACTAGGGGGGACAGATACGCAGTATTTT.

The chain has TRBV29-1 and TRBJ2-1; the match to TRBD2 covers 9 bases. Germline CDR1 and CDR2: SQVTM and ANQGSEA. The V and J ends lost 6 bases and 9 bases, in that order; junction bases with no gene match: 12. The CDR3 totals 14 residues. The chain's CDR3 is CSVFSGSGGGEQFF. The CDR3 DNA is TGCAGCGTCTTTAGCGGGAGCGGGGGCGGTGAGCAGTTCTTC.

This clonotype was detected ten times or more. This chain connects TRBV24-1 to TRBJ2-2, with TRBD2 matching over 11 bases. The V gene end was trimmed by 4 bases and the J gene end by 2 bases; junction bases not matched to a gene: 8. Germline CDR1 and CDR2: KGHDR and SFDVKD. This CDR3 contains 18 residues. The CDR3 protein is CATSDHGTSGSNTGELFF. CDR3 sequence (DNA): TGTGCCACCAGTGACCACGGGACTAGCGGTTCCAACACCGGGGAGCTGTTTTTT.

The chain has TRBV7-9 and TRBJ1-5; D ambiguous. The CDR3 loop spans 14 amino acids. The germline V gene has CDR1 SEHNR and CDR2 FQNEAQ (reference sequence). With 4 bases removed from V and 0 bases from J, the gap between germline ends came to 7 bases. Here the CDR3 DNA reads TGTGCCAGCAGCTCAGAGATTAGCAATCAGCCCCAGCATTTT. Residues: CASSSEISNQPQHF.

This clonotype was observed at least ten times. The gene calls are TRBV6-1 and TRBJ2-3; 9 bases align to TRBD2. The CDR3 contains 14 residues. V was pared by 8 bases and J by 4 bases, with 7 bases of the junction left unmatched. CDR1 is MNHNS and CDR2 is SASEGT in the germline V gene. The CDR3 DNA reads TGTGCCAGCCTTGCGGGAGGGCCGGCAGATACGCAGTATTTT. Its translation is CASLAGGPADTQYF.

As for this clonotype: A clone one base away is much larger, so this may be a read error. Here the CDR3 DNA reads TGTGCCAGCAGTCACGGACGGTCTAATAAAAAACTGTTTTTT. This sequence encodes CASSHGRSNKKLFF. This chain uses TRBV6-5 with TRBJ1-4; D is undetermined. Germline V gives CDR1 MNHEY, CDR2 SVGAGI. The CDR3 is 14 residues long.

This clonotype was counted at least ten times. V is TRBV5-4 and J is TRBJ1-6; possible D gene TRBD1, 5 bases. The length of the CDR3 is 15 residues. Germline values: CDR1 SGHNT, CDR2 YYREEE (reference sequence). With 0 bases removed from V and 7 bases from J, the gap between germline ends came to 11 bases. CDR3 nucleotides: TGTGCCAGCAGCTTGGGCAGGGTCGGCAATTCACCCCTCCACTTT. Translation: CASSLGRVGNSPLHF.

This clonotype was seen repeatedly, ten times or more. The V gene is TRBV27, the J gene TRBJ2-3, with D possibly TRBD2 on 8 matching bases. The CDR3 runs 17 residues. Germline V gives CDR1 MNHEY, CDR2 SMNVEV (reference sequence). V was pared by 4 bases and J by 4 bases, with 21 bases between. Here the CDR3 reads CASSSGRGRSGSDTQYF. Here the CDR3 DNA reads TGTGCCAGCAGTTCCGGGAGGGGGCGGAGTGGTTCAGATACGCAGTATTTT.

This clonotype was observed many times. The chain couples TRBV7-2 to TRBJ1-1; D remains ambiguous. The CDR3 loop spans 13 amino acids. Germline V gene sequence: CDR1 SGHTA, CDR2 FQGNSA. V was clipped by 5 bases and J by 2 bases, with 9 bases between them. CDR3 loop: CASSPGRNTEAFF. CDR3 sequence (DNA): TGTGCCAGCAGCCCCGGCAGAAACACTGAAGCTTTCTTT.

This sequence joins TRBV6-8 and TRBJ1-1, with D possibly matching TRBD1 (5 bases). Germline CDR1 and CDR2: MNHGY and SAAAGT. The CDR3 is 14 residues long. V was cut by 10 bases and J by 4 bases, with 19 bases left in between. CDR3 amino acids: CATKFRATSTEAFF. Here the CDR3 DNA reads TGTGCCACCAAGTTCAGGGCCACCTCCACTGAAGCTTTCTTT.

Many counts were recorded for this clonotype. The rearrangement uses TRBV14 and TRBJ1-4; no clear D gene. In germline, CDR1 is SGHDN, CDR2 FVKESK. This CDR3 contains 16 residues. Trimming took off 4 bases at V and 2 bases at J, with 14 bases between the two ends. CDR3 bases: TGTGCCAGCAGCCTTTTCGCCTTGGATACTAATGAAAAACTGTTTTTT. Amino acids: CASSLFALDTNEKLFF.

This clonotype was observed many times. The chain links TRBV5-1 to TRBJ2-3; D might be TRBD1 (6 bases). Germline lookup yields CDR1 SGHRS and CDR2 YFSETQ. V dropped 2 bases and J dropped 2 bases, with 12 bases sitting between them. This CDR3 has 15 residues. The CDR3 DNA is TGCGCCAGCAGCTTCACAGGGTCCCTCACAGATACGCAGTATTTT. This gives the protein CASSFTGSLTDTQYF.

The chain combines TRBV10-3 with TRBJ2-1, with D perhaps matching TRBD2 (6 bases). CDR3 length equals 14 residues. V dropped 6 bases and J dropped 3 bases, with 12 bases sitting between them. The germline CDR1 and CDR2 sequences are ENHRY and SYGVKD. The CDR3 coding sequence is TGTGCCATCAGCGGCCAGGGAGGCTACAATGAGCAGTTCTTC. Residues: CAISGQGGYNEQFF.

This clonotype was observed at least ten times. The genes are TRBV29-1 and TRBJ1-1; possible D gene TRBD1, 5 bases. The CDR3 loop spans 13 amino acids. V lost 6 bases to trimming and J lost 5 bases, with 16 bases between them. Per the germline V gene, CDR1 is SQVTM and CDR2 is ANQGSEA. CDR3 loop: CSVGRVGQTEAFF. CDR3 DNA sequence: TGCAGCGTGGGTCGGGTGGGGCAGACTGAAGCTTTCTTT.

This clonotype was seen ten or more times. The V call is TRBV5-1, the J call TRBJ2-2; D not resolved. V lost 7 bases and J lost 7, with 14 bases in between. Germline loops: CDR1 SGHRS, CDR2 YFSETQ. The CDR3 consists of 13 residues. CDR3 residues: CASRDPLGGELFF. CDR3 DNA sequence: TGCGCCAGCCGTGATCCTCTCGGCGGGGAGCTGTTTTTT.

V is TRBV7-9 and J is TRBJ2-7; D is perhaps TRBD2 (5 bases). In germline, CDR1 is SEHNR, CDR2 FQNEAQ (reference sequence). Trimming removed 6 bases at V and 3 bases at J, with 12 bases between. The CDR3 loop spans 13 amino acids. CDR3 residues: CASSSGRGYEQYF. The CDR3 DNA sequence: TGTGCCAGCAGTTCCGGACGGGGCTACGAGCAGTACTTC.

This clonotype was picked up many times. CDR3 residues: CASQTGGANYGYTF. CDR3 nucleotides: TGTGCCAGTCAAACGGGAGGAGCTAACTATGGCTACACCTTC. The chain joins TRBV28 to TRBJ1-2, with D unresolved. V shed 9 bases and J shed 0 bases, with 14 bases lying between them. Germline values: CDR1 MDHEN, CDR2 SYDVKM. The CDR3 covers 14 residues.

V gene TRBV5-1 combines with J gene TRBJ1-2; possibly TRBD1 for D (6 bases). The ends were cut back, 0 bases at V and 3 bases at J, with 24 bases in the middle. The CDR3 is 19 residues long. Germline CDR1 reads SGHRS; CDR2 reads YFSETQ. CDR3 DNA sequence: TGCGCCAGCAGCTTGGTACAGGGCTCGGTCCGAGATAAACACTATGGCTACACCTTC. Protein sequence: CASSLVQGSVRDKHYGYTF. Together with reference TRBV5-1 and TRBJ1-2, the CDR3 gives the full variable domain: KAGVTQTPRYLIKTRGQQVTLSCSPISGHRSVSWYQQTPGQGLQFLFEYFSETQRNKGNFPGRFSGRQFSNSRSEMNVSTLELGDSALYLCASSLVQGSVRDKHYGYTFGSGTRLTVV.

This clonotype was seen at least ten times. The genes are TRBV30 and TRBJ2-2; TRBD1 aligns across 8 bases. J was trimmed by 6 bases and V by 2 bases; bases with no gene match: 11. Looked up from germline, CDR1 is GTSNPN and CDR2 is SVGIG (reference sequence). CDR3 length: 16 residues. CDR3 protein: CAWSPTPTGGPGELFF. The CDR3 nucleotides are TGTGCCTGGAGTCCGACCCCCACAGGGGGTCCCGGGGAGCTGTTTTTT.

As to this clonotype: One junction end disagrees with the germline gene, perhaps due to a read error. This chain connects TRBV10-2 to TRBJ2-3; weak D call: TRBD2 (5 bases). CDR3 length: 18 amino acids. The germline gives CDR1 WSHSY, CDR2 SAAADI. CDR3 in amino acids: CASTGWMNRPASTDTQYF. Written as DNA, the CDR3 is TGCGCCAGCACGGGCTGGATGAATCGACCTGCTAGCACAGATACGCAGTATTTC.

The V and J genes are TRBV11-2 and TRBJ1-5; D is perhaps TRBD1 (6 bases). V lost 6 bases, J lost 4 bases, and 19 bases lay in between. Germline V gene data show CDR1 as SGHAT and CDR2 as FQNNGV. CDR3 length equals 16 residues. The CDR3 protein is CASSSRGGEGNQPQHF. The CDR3 DNA reads as TGTGCCAGCAGTTCTAGGGGGGGGGAGGGGAATCAGCCCCAGCATTTT.

This clonotype came up a few times. The chain has TRBV3-1 and TRBJ2-3; TRBD2 matches at 12 bases. V gave up 0 bases and J gave up 2 bases; unmatched junction bases: 6. Germline loops: CDR1 LGHDT, CDR2 YNNKEL (reference sequence). The CDR3 spans 18 residues. CDR3 DNA sequence: TGTGCCAGCAGCCAAGATGCCCTAGCGGGAGGGGACACAGATACGCAGTATTTT. Translated, it gives CASSQDALAGGDTDTQYF.